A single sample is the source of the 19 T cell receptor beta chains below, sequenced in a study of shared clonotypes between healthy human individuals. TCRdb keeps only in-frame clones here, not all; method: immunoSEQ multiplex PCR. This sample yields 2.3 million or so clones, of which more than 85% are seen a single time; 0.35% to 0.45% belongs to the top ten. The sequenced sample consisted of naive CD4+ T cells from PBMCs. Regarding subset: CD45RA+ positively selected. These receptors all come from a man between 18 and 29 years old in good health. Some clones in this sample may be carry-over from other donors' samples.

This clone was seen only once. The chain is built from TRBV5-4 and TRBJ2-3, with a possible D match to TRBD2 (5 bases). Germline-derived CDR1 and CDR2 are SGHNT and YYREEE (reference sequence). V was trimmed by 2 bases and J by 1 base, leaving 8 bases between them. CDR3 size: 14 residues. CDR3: CASSFAGRTDTQYF. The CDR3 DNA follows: TGTGCCAGCAGCTTCGCGGGCCGCACAGATACGCAGTATTTT.

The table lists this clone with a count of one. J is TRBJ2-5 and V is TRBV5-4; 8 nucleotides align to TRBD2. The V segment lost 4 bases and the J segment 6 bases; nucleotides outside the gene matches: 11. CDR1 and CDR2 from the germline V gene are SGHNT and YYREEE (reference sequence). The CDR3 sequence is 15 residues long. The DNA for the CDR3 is TGTGCCAGCAGCGTGAGCGGGAGTATCATACAGACCCAGTACTTC. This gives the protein CASSVSGSIIQTQYF.

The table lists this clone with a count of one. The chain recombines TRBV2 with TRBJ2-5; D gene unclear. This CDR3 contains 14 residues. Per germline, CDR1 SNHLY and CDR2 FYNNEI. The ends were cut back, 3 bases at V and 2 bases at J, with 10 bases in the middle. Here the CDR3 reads CASSEVSAQETQYF. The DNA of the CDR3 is TGTGCCAGCAGTGAGGTCAGCGCACAAGAGACCCAGTACTTC.

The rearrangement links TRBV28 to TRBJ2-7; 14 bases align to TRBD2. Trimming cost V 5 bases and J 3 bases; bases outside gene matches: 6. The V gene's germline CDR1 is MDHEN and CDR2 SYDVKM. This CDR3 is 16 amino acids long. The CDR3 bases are TGTGCCAGCAGTATTCTGGGACTAGCGGGAGACTACGAGCAGTACTTC. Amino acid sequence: CASSILGLAGDYEQYF.

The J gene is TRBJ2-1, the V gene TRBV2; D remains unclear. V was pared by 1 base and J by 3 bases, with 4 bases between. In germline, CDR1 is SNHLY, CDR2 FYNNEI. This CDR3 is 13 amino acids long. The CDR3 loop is CASSEVFYNEQFF. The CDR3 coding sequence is TGTGCCAGCAGTGAAGTCTTCTACAATGAGCAGTTCTTC.

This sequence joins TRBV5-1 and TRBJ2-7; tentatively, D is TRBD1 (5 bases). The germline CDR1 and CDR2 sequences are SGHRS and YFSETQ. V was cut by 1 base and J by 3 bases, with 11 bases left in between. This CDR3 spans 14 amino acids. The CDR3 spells CASSLSTVVYEQYF. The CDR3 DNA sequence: TGCGCCAGCAGCTTGTCGACAGTAGTCTACGAGCAGTACTTC.

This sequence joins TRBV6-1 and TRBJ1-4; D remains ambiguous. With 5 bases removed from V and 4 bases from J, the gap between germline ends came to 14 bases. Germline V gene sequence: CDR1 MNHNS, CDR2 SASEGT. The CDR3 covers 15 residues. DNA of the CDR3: TGTGCCAGCAGTCCCCAGACACGTGTTAATGAAAAACTGTTTTTT. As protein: CASSPQTRVNEKLFF.

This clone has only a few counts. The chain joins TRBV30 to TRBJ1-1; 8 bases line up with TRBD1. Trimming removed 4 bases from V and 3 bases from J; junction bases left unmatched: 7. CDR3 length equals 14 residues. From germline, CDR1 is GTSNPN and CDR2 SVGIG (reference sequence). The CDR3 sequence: CAWNRQGRYTEAFF. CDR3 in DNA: TGTGCCTGGAACCGACAGGGGAGGTACACTGAAGCTTTCTTT.

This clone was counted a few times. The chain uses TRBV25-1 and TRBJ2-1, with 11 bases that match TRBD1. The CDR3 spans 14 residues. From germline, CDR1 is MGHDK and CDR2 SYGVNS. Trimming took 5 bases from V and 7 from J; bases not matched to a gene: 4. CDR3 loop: CASSLDRGLNEQFF. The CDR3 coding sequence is TGTGCCAGCAGTTTGGACAGGGGGCTTAATGAGCAGTTCTTC.

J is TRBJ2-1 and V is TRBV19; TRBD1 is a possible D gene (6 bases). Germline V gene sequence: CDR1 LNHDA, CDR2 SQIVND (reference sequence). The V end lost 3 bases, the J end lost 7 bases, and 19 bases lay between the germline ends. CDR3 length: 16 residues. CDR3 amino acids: CASSIGVGTRRNEQFF. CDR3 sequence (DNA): TGTGCCAGTAGTATCGGCGTCGGGACACGGAGAAATGAGCAGTTCTTC.

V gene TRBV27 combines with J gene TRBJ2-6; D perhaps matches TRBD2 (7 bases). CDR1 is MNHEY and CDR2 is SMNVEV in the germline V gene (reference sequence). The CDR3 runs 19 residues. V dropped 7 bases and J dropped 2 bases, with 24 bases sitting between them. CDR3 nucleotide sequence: TGTGCCAGCACCTCATACCGAGGGCAGGGGAGGGCTGGGGCCAACGTCCTGACTTTC. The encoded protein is CASTSYRGQGRAGANVLTF.

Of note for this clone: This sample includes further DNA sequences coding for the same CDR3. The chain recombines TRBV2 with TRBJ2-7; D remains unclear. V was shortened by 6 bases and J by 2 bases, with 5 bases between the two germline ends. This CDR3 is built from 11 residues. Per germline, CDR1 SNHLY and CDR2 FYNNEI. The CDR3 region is CASSPAYEQYF. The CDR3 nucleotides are TGTGCCAGCAGCCCAGCCTACGAGCAGTACTTC.

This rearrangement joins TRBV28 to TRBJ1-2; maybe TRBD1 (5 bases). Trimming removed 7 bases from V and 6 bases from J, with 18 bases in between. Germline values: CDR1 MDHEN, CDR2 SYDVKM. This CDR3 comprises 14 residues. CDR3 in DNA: TGTGCCAGCACCGCGGCCAGGGCGATCGATGGCTACACCTTC. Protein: CASTAARAIDGYTF.

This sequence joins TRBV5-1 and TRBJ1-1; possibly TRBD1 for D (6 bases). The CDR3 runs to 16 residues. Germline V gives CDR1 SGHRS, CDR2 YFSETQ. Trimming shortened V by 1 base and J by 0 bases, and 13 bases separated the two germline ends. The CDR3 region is CASSLSPGTMNTEAFF. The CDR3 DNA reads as TGCGCCAGCAGCTTGAGCCCCGGGACAATGAACACTGAAGCTTTCTTT.

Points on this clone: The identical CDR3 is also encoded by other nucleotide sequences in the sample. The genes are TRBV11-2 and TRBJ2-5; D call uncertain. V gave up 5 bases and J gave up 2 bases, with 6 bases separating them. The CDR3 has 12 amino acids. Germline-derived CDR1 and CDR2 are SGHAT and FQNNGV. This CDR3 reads CASSRQQETQYF. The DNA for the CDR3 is TGTGCCAGCAGCCGTCAACAAGAGACCCAGTACTTC.

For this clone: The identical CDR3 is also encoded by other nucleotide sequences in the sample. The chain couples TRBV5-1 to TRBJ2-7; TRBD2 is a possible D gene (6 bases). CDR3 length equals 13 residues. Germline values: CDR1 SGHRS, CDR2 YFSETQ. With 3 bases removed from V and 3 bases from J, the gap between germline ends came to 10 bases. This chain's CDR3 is CASSSFGSYEQYF. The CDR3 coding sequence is TGCGCCAGCAGCTCCTTCGGGAGCTACGAGCAGTACTTC.

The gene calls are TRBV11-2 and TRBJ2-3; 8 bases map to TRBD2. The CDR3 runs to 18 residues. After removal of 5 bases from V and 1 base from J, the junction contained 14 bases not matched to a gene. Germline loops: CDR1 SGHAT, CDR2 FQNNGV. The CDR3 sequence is CASSQHRGGARGTDTQYF. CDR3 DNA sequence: TGTGCCAGCAGCCAACACCGGGGGGGGGCGAGGGGCACAGATACGCAGTATTTT.

The CDR3 DNA sequence: TGTGCCAGCAGCCTCGGGAGGCGGAAACTGTTTTTT. Translation: CASSLGRRKLFF. The chain couples TRBV28 to TRBJ1-4, with D unresolved. Germline-derived CDR1 and CDR2 are MDHEN and SYDVKM. V was cut by 6 bases and J by 11 bases, with 13 bases left in between. The length of the CDR3 is 12 residues.

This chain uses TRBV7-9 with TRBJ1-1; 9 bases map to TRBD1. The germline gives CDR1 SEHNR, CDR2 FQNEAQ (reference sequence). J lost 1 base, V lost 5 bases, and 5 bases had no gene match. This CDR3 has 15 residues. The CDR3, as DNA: TGTGCCAGCAGCCCGCACAGGGGGCGGAACACTGAAGCTTTCTTT. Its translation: CASSPHRGRNTEAFF.